This T cell receptor beta chain is drawn from a study of immune heterogeneity within non-small cell lung tumors. Findings of the study overall: With local tumor mutational burden, local T-cell clonality showed a moderate but significant correlation (R around 0.37).

Amplification of TCR beta CDR3 was performed by multiplex PCR with 32 V and 13 J primers. From the multiplex PCR reads, TCRdb called clonotypes with MiXCR, one entry per CDR3 protein. Of approximately 3,200 distinct CDR3 sequences in the sample, about 50% were seen once. Note on this clonotype: What it recognizes is unknown.

Trimming pared 0 bases from V and 6 bases from J, leaving 15 bases between. The CDR3 spans 16 residues. Looked up from germline, CDR1 is SGHTA and CDR2 is FQGNSA. Bulk tumor genomic DNA, 450 to 600 ng per sample, was the template. Spaced far apart, several biopsies were taken from each primary tumor during surgery. Those enrolled were patients newly diagnosed with untreated non-small cell lung cancer and undergoing curative surgery. Sequencing was done on a sample of lung tumor tissue. The receptor's source is a man aged 60 to 75 with non-small cell lung cancer. The rearrangement joins TRBV7-2 to TRBJ2-1, with TRBD2 as a possible D gene (7 bases). The CDR3 nucleotides read TGTGCCAGCAGCTTAGCCGGGGGGCTGGGAGGCAATGAGCAGTTCTTC. It is translated as CASSLAGGLGGNEQFF. The entire variable domain, with the rest obtained from reference TRBV7-2 and TRBJ2-1, is as follows: GAGVSQSPSNKVTEKGKDVELRCDPISGHTALYWYRQSLGQGLEFLIYFQGNSAPDKSGLPSDRFSAERTGGSVSTLTIQRTQQEDSAVYLCASSLAGGLGGNEQFFGPGTRLTVL.